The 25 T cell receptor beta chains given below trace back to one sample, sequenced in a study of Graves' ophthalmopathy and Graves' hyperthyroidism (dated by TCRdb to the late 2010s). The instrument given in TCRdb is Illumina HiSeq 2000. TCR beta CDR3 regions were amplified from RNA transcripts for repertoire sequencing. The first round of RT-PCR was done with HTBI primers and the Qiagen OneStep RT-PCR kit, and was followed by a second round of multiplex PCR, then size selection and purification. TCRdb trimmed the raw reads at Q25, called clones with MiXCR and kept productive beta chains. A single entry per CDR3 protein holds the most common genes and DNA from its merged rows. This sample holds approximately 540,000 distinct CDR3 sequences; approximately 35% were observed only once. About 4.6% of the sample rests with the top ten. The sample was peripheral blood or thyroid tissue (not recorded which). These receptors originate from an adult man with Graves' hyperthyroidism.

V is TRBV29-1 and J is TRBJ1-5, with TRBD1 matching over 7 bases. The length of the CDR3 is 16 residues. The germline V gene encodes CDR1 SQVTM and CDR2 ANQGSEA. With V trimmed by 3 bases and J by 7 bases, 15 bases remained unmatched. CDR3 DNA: TGCAGCGTTGATCTGGCAGGGGGTGGGGGTGGGCAGCCCCAGCATTTT. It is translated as CSVDLAGGGGGQPQHF. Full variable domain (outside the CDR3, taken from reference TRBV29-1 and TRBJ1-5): SAVISQKPSRDICQRGTSLTIQCQVDSQVTMMFWYRQQPGQSLTLIATANQGSEATYESGFVIDKFPISRPNLTFSTLTVSNMSPEDSSIYLCSVDLAGGGGGQPQHFGDGTRLSIL.

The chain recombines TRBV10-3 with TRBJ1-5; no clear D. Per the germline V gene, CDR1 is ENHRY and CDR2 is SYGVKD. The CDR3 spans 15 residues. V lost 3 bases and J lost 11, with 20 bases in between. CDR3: CAISDHGLAGVAQHF. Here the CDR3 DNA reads TGTGCCATCAGTGATCACGGACTAGCGGGAGTGGCCCAGCATTTT.

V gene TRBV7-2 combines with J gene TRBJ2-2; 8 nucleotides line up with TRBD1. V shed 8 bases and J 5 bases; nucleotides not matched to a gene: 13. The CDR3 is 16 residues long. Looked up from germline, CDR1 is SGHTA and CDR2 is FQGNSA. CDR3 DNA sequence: TGTGCCAGCTCGCCCACTCAGGGGGCGCGGACCGGGGAGCTGTTTTTT. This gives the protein CASSPTQGARTGELFF.

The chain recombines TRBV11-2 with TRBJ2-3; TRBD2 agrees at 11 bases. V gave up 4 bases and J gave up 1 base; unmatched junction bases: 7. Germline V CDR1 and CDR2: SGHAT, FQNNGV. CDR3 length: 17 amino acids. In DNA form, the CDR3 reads TGTGCCAGCAGCTCCCGGGGACTAGCGGAACGCACAGATACGCAGTATTTT. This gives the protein CASSSRGLAERTDTQYF.

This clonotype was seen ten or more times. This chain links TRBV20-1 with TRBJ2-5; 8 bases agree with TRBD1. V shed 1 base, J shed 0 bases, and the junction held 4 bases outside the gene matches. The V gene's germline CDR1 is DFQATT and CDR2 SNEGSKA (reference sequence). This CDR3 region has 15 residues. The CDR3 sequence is CSARGTGSYQETQYF. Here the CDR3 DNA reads TGCAGTGCTAGAGGGACAGGGAGTTACCAAGAGACCCAGTACTTC.

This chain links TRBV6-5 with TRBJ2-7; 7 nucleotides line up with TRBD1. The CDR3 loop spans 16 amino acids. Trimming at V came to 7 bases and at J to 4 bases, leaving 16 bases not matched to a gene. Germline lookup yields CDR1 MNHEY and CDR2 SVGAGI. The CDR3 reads CASNKRTGETHYEQYF. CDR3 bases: TGTGCCAGCAATAAACGGACAGGAGAGACACATTACGAGCAGTACTTC.

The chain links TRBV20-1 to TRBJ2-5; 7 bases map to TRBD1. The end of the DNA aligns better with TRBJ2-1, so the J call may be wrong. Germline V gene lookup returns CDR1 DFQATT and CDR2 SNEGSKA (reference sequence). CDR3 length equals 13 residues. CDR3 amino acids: CSARDHTGAWQFF. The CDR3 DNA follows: TGCAGTGCTAGAGACCATACAGGGGCCTGGCAGTTCTTC.

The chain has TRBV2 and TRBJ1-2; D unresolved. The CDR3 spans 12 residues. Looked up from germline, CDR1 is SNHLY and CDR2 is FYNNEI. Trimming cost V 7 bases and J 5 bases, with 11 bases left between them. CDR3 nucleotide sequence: TGTGCCAGCACAAAGCGGGATTATGGCTACACCTTC. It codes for CASTKRDYGYTF.

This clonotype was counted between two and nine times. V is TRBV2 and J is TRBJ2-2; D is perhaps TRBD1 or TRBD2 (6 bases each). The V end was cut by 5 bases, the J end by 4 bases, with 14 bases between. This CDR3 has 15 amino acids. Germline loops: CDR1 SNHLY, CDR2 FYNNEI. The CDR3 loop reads CASSLADSPTGELFF. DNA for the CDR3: TGTGCCAGCAGTTTAGCGGACAGCCCCACCGGGGAGCTGTTTTTT.

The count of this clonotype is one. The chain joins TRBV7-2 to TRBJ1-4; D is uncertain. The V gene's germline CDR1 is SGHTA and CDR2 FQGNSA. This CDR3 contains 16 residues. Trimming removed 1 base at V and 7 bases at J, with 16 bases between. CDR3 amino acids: CASSLEGGLLGEKLFF. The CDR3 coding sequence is TGTGCCAGCAGCTTAGAAGGCGGTCTTCTAGGTGAAAAACTGTTTTTT.

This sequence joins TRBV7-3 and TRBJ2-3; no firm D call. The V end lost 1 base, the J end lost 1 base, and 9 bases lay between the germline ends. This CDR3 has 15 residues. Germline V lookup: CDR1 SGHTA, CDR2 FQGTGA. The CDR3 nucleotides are TGTGCCAGCAGCTTAAGGGGAATGGGCACAGATACGCAGTATTTT. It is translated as CASSLRGMGTDTQYF. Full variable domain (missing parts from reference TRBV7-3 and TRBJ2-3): GAGVSQTPSNKVTEKGKYVELRCDPISGHTALYWYRQSLGQGPEFLIYFQGTGAADDSGLPNDRFFAVRPEGSVSTLKIQRTERGDSAVYLCASSLRGMGTDTQYFGPGTRLTVL.

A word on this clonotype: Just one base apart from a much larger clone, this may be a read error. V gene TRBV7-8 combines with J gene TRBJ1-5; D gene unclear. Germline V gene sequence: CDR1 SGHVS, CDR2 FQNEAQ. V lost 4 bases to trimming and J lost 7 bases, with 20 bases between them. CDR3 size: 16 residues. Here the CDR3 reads CASSSVATGVGQPQHF. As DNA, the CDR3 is TGTGCCAGCAGCTCAGTGGCAACGGGAGTGGGGCAGCCCCAGCATTTT.

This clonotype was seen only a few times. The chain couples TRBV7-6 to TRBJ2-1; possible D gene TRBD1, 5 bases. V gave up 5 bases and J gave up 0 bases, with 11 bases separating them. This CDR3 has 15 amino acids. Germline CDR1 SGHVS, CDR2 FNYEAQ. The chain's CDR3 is CASSQGFSSYNEQFF. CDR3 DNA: TGTGCCAGCAGCCAGGGCTTCAGCTCCTACAATGAGCAGTTCTTC.

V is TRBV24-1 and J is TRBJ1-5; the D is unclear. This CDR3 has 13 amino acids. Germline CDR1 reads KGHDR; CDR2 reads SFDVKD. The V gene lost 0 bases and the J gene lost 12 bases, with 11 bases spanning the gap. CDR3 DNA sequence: TGTGCCACCAGTGATTTGCGGCGGGAGGGCCAGCATTTT. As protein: CATSDLRREGQHF.

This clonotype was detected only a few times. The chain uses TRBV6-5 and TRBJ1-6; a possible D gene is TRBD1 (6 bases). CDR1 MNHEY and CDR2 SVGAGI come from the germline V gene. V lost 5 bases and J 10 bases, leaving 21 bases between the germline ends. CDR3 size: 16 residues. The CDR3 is CASSKRTRGRESPLHF. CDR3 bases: TGTGCCAGCAGTAAACGAACCAGGGGCCGCGAATCACCCCTCCACTTT.

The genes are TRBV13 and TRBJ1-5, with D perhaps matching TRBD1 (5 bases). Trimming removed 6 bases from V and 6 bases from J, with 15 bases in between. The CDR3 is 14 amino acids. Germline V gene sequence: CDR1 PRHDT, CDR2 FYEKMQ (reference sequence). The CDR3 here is CASSLRGSSQPQHF. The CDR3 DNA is TGTGCCAGCAGTTTACGGGGCAGTAGTCAGCCCCAGCATTTT.

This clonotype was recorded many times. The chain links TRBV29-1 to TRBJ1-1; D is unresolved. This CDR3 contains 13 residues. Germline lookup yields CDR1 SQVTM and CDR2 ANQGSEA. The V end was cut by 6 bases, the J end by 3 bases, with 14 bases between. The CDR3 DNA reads TGCAGCGTGACGCCCCTCGGGGACACTGAAGCTTTCTTT. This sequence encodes CSVTPLGDTEAFF.

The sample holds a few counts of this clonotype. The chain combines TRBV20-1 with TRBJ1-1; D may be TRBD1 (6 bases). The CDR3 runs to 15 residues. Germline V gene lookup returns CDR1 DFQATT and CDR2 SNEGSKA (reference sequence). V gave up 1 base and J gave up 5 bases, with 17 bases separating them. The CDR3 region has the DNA TGCAGTGCTAGAGCAGGGGTGGAAAGACAGACTGAAGCTTTCTTT. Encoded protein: CSARAGVERQTEAFF.

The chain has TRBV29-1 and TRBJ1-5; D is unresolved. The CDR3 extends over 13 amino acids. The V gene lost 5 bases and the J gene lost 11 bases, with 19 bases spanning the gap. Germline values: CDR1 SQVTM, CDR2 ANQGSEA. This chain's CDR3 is CSVRSGSHETQHF. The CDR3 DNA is TGCAGCGTTAGGAGCGGGAGTCATGAGACCCAGCATTTT. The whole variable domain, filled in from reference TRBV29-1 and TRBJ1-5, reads SAVISQKPSRDICQRGTSLTIQCQVDSQVTMMFWYRQQPGQSLTLIATANQGSEATYESGFVIDKFPISRPNLTFSTLTVSNMSPEDSSIYLCSVRSGSHETQHFGDGTRLSIL.

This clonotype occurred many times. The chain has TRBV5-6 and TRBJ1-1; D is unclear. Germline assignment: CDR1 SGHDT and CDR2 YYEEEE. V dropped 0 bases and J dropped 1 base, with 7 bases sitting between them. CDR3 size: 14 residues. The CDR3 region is CASSLVPRNTEAFF. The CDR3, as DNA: TGTGCCAGCAGCTTGGTCCCCAGGAACACTGAAGCTTTCTTT.

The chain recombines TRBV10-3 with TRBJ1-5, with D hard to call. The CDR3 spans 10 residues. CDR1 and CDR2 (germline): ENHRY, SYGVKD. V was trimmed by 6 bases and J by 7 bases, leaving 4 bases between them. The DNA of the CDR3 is TGTGCCATCAGGGGACAGCCCCAGCATTTT. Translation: CAIRGQPQHF.

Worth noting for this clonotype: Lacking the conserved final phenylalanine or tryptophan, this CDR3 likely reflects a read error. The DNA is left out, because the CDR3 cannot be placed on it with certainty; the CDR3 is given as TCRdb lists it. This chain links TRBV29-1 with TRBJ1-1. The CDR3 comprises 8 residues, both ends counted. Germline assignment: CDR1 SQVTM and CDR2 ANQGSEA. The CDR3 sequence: CSVEDWSM.

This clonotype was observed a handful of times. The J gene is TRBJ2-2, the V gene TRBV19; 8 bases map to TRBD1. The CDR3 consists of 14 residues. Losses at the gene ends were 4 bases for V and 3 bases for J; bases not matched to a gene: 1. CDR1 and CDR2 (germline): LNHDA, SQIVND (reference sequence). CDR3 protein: CASSTDRDTGELFF. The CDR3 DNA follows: TGTGCCAGTAGTACGGACAGGGACACCGGGGAGCTGTTTTTT.

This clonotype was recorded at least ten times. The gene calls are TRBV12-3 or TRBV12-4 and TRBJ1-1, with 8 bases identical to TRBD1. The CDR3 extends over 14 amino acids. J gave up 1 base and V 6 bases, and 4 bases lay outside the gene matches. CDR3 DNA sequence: TGTGCCAGCAGCCGACAGGGGCCGAACACTGAAGCTTTCTTT. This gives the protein CASSRQGPNTEAFF.

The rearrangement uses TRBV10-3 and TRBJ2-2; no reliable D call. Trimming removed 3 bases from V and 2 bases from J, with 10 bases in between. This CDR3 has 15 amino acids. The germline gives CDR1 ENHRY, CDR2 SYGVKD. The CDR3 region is CAISDSSSNTGELFF. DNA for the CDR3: TGTGCCATCAGTGACTCGAGCAGCAACACCGGGGAGCTGTTTTTT.